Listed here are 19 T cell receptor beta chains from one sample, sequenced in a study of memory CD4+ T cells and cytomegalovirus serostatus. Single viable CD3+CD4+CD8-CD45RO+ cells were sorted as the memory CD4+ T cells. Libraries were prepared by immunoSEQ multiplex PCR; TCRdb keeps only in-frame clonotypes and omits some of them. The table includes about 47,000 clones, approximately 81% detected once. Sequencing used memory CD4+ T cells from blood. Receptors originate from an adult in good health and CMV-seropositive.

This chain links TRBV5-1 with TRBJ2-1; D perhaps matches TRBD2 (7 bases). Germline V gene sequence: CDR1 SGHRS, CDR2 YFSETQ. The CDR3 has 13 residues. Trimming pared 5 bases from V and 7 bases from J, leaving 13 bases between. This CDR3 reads CASSAGAGNEQFF. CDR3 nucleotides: TGCGCCAGCAGTGCGGGGGCTGGAAATGAGCAGTTCTTC.

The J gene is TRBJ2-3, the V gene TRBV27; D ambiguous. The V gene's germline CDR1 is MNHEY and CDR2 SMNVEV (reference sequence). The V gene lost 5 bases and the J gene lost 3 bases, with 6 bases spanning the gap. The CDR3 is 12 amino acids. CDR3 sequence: CASSPQTDTQYF. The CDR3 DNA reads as TGTGCCAGCAGTCCCCAAACAGATACGCAGTATTTT.

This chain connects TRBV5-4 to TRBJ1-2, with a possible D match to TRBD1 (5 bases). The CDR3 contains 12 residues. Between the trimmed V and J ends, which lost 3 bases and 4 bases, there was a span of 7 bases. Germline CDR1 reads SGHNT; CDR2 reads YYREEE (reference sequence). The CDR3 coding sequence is TGTGCCAGCAGCTCCGACAGCTATGGCTACACCTTC. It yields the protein CASSSDSYGYTF.

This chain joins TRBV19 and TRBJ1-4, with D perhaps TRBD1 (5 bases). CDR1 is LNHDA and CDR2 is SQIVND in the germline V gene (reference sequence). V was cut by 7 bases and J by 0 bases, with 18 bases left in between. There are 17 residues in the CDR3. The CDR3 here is CASNPGQPSATNEKLFF. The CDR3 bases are TGTGCCAGTAACCCGGGGCAACCCTCTGCAACTAATGAAAAACTGTTTTTT.

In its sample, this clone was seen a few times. CDR3 bases: TGCGCCAGCAGGGCTAGAGGCGGGGGCCAAGAGACCCAGTACTTC. This codes for CASRARGGGQETQYF. The chain links TRBV10-2 to TRBJ2-5, with 7 bases that match TRBD2. V was pared by 6 bases and J by 1 base, with 8 bases of the junction left unmatched. The CDR3 runs 15 residues. CDR1 WSHSY and CDR2 SAAADI come from the germline V gene.

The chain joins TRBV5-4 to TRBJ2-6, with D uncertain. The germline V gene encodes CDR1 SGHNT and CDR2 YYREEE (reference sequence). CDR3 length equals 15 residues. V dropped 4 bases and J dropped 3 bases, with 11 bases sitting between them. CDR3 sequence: CASSRPGYGANVLTF. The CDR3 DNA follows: TGTGCCAGCAGCAGACCCGGCTATGGGGCCAACGTCCTGACTTTC.

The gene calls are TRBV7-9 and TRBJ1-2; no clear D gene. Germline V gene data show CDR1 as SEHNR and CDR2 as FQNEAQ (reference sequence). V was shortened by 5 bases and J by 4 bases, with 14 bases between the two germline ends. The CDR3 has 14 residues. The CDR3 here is CASSPELSSYGYTF. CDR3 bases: TGTGCCAGCAGCCCCGAGCTGTCGAGCTATGGCTACACCTTC.

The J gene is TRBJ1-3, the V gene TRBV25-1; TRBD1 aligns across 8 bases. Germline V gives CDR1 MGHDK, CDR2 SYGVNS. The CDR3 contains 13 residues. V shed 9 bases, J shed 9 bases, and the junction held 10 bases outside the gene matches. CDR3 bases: TGTGCCAGTCAGACAGGGGCCCTGGGCACCATATATTTT. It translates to CASQTGALGTIYF.

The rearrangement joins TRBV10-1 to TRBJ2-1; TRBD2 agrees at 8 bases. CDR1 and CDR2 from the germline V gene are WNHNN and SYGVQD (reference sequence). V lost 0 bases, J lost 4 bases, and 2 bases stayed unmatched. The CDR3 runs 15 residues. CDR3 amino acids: CASSESRGGYNEQFF. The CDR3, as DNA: TGCGCCAGCAGTGAGTCCCGGGGGGGATACAATGAGCAGTTCTTC.

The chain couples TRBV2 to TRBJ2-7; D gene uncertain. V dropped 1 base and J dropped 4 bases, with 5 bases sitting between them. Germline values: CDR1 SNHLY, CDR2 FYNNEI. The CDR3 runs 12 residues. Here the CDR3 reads CASSEERYEQYF. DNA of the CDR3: TGTGCCAGCAGTGAAGAGAGGTACGAGCAGTACTTC.

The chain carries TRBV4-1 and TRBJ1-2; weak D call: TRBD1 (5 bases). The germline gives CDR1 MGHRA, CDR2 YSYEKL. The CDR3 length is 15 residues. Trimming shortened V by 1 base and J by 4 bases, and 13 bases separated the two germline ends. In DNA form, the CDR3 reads TGCGCCAGCAGCCAAGGGGCTCGGGGGATCTATGGCTACACCTTC. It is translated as CASSQGARGIYGYTF.

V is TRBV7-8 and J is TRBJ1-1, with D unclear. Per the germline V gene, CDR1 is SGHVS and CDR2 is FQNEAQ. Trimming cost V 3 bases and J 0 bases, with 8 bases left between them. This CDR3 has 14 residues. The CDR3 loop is CASSFDGLNTEAFF. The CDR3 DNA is TGTGCCAGCAGCTTCGACGGGTTGAACACTGAAGCTTTCTTT.

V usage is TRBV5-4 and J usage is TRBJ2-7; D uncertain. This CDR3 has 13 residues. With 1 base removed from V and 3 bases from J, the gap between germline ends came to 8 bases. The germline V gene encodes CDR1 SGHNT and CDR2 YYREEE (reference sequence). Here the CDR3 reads CASSLIPDYEQYF. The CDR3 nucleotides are TGTGCCAGCAGCTTGATTCCAGACTACGAGCAGTACTTC.

In DNA, the CDR3 is TGTGCCATCAGTGAAGAACTAGGTTCGTACAATGAGCAGTTCTTC. Its protein is CAISEELGSYNEQFF. This chain uses TRBV10-3 with TRBJ2-1; the D gene is possibly TRBD2 (5 bases). Germline V lookup: CDR1 ENHRY, CDR2 SYGVKD. CDR3 size: 15 residues. The V gene lost 3 bases and the J gene lost 4 bases, with 13 bases spanning the gap.

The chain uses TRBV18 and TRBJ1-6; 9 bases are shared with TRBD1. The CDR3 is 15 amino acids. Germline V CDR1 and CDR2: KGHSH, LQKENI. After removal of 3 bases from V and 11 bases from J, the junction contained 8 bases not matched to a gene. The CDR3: CASSPTGTGTAPLHF. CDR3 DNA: TGTGCCAGCTCACCCACCGGGACAGGGACCGCACCCCTCCACTTT.

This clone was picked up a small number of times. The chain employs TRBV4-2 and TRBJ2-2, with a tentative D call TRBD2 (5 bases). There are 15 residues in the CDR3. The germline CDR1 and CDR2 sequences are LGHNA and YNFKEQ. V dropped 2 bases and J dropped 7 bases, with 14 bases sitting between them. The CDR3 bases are TGTGCCAGCAGCCAAAACCGGGATCGGATCGGGGAGCTGTTTTTT. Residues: CASSQNRDRIGELFF.

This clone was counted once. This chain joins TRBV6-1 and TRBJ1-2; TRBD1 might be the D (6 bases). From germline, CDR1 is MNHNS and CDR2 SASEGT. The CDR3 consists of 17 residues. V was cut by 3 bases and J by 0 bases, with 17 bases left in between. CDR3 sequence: CASSENPERGSNYGYTF. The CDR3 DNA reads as TGTGCCAGCAGTGAGAATCCGGAAAGGGGGTCTAACTATGGCTACACCTTC.

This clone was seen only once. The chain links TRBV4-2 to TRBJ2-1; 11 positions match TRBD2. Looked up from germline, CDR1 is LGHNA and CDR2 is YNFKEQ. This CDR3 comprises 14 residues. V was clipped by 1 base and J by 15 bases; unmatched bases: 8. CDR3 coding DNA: TGTGCCAGCAGCCAAGTTACTAGCGGGGGTCCTCCGTTCTTC. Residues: CASSQVTSGGPPFF.

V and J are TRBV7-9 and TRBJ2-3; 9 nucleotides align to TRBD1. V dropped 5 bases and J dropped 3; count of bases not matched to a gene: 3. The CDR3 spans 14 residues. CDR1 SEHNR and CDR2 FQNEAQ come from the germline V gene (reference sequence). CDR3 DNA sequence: TGTGCCAGCAGCCCGGGACAGGGAACAGATACGCAGTATTTT. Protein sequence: CASSPGQGTDTQYF.